This is a list of T cell receptor beta chains from one sample in a study of somatic mutations in cytotoxic T cells in rheumatoid arthritis. The method was immunoSEQ multiplex PCR; TCRdb's version includes in-frame clones alone and lacks a portion of them. The data show 20,000 to 25,000 clones, about 82% seen once. Material for sequencing was CD8+ T cells sorted from blood. Receptor source: an adult with rheumatoid arthritis. The CDR3 runs from the conserved cysteine through the conserved F or W. The D gene is left open where the match is weak. Size tells how often a clone was seen (once, few, many) or the class of an expanded clone, and some rows leave it out.

V	J	D	length	size	CDR3	DNA
TRBV7-6	TRBJ1-2	NA	15	medium-sized	CASSLGTANDYGYTF	TGTGCCAGCAGCTTAGGGACAGCGAATGACTATGGCTACACCTTC
TRBV18	TRBJ1-1	NA	15	NA	CASSPPQRVGTEAFF	TGTGCCAGCTCACCGCCTCAGCGGGTGGGCACTGAAGCTTTCTTT
TRBV6-5	TRBJ1-5	NA	13	NA	CASSYGGAQPQHF	TGTGCCAGCAGTTACGGGGGAGCCCAGCCCCAGCATTTT
TRBV5-1	TRBJ2-1	NA	15	medium-sized	CASSLEDSSYNEQFF	TGCGCCAGCAGCTTGGAGGACAGCTCCTACAATGAGCAGTTCTTC
TRBV2	TRBJ1-2	NA	14	few	CASSVLSSNYGYTF	TGTGCCAGCAGTGTTTTGAGCTCTAACTATGGCTACACCTTC
TRBV11-3	TRBJ1-1	NA	13	NA	CASSSTSGTEAFF	TGTGCCAGCAGCTCAACATCGGGCACTGAAGCTTTCTTT
TRBV6-1	TRBJ2-7	NA	14	few	CASSGRGASYEQYF	TGTGCCAGCAGTGGGAGGGGGGCCTCCTACGAGCAGTACTTC
TRBV7-6	TRBJ2-1	TRBD2	12	NA	CASSAGGLEQFF	TGTGCCAGCAGTGCGGGGGGACTCGAGCAGTTCTTC
TRBV7-9	TRBJ1-2	TRBD1	19	NA	CALGLEGQRDRAFFFGYTF	TGTGCCCTCGGGCTAGAAGGCCAACGGGACAGGGCTTTTTTCTTTGGCTACACCTTC
TRBV7-8	TRBJ2-7	TRBD2	16	NA	CASSIDRAGVTYEQYF	TGTGCCAGCAGCATAGATCGGGCGGGGGTGACCTACGAGCAGTACTTC
TRBV4-2	TRBJ1-1	NA	12	few	CASSRGGREAFF	TGTGCCAGCAGCCGAGGGGGACGTGAAGCTTTCTTT
TRBV10-1	TRBJ1-2	NA	13	few	CASITGQIYGYTF	TGCGCCAGCATCACAGGGCAAATCTATGGCTACACCTTC
TRBV5-6	TRBJ1-4	TRBD1	13	once	CASSVAGGEKLFF	TGTGCCAGCAGCGTAGCAGGGGGAGAAAAACTGTTTTTT
TRBV14	TRBJ2-5	NA	13	NA	CASSPSGGETQYF	TGTGCCAGCAGCCCCTCCGGCGGAGAGACCCAGTACTTC
TRBV5-1	TRBJ2-2	TRBD1	15	NA	CASSSGTENTGELFF	TGCGCCAGCAGCTCGGGGACAGAAAACACCGGGGAGCTGTTTTTT
TRBV10-2	TRBJ2-5	TRBD2	17	NA	CASSPPRGGGDKETQYF	TGCGCCAGCAGTCCGCCCAGGGGCGGGGGGGACAAAGAGACCCAGTACTTC
TRBV5-1	TRBJ1-5	NA	15	NA	CASSRDGNSNQPQHF	TGCGCCAGCAGCCGGGACGGGAATAGCAATCAGCCCCAGCATTTT
TRBV9	TRBJ2-1	NA	14	NA	CASSVVDGYNEQFF	TGTGCCAGCAGCGTAGTAGACGGCTACAATGAGCAGTTCTTC
TRBV7-2	TRBJ2-5	NA	14	NA	CASSLGTRGAAQYF	TGTGCCAGCAGCTTAGGGACTAGGGGGGCGGCCCAGTACTTC
TRBV5-4	TRBJ1-2	NA	15	NA	CASSLGDRVASGYTF	TGTGCCAGCAGCTTGGGGGACCGCGTAGCGTCTGGCTACACCTTC
TRBV9	TRBJ2-3	TRBD2	17	NA	CASSVDASGDRTDTQYF	TGTGCCAGCAGCGTAGACGCTAGCGGGGACCGCACAGATACGCAGTATTTT
TRBV7-9	TRBJ2-2	NA	11	NA	CASRLVGELFF	TGTGCCAGCAGGCTCGTCGGGGAGCTGTTTTTT
TRBV6-5	TRBJ2-4	NA	14	NA	CASSPAKHKNIQYF	TGTGCCAGCAGCCCCGCGAAACACAAAAACATTCAGTACTTC
TRBV14	TRBJ1-1	NA	14	NA	CASSQDPRGTEAFF	TGTGCCAGCAGCCAAGATCCTCGGGGAACTGAAGCTTTCTTT
TRBV18	TRBJ2-5	NA	18	NA	CASSPYPPGLNDEETQYF	TGTGCCAGCTCCCCTTACCCCCCAGGGCTAAACGACGAAGAGACCCAGTACTTC
TRBV27	TRBJ1-5	NA	14	NA	CASSFTGSNQPQHF	TGTGCCAGCAGTTTTACAGGGAGCAATCAGCCCCAGCATTTT
TRBV4-1	TRBJ1-6	NA	16	NA	CASSQVLSSYNSPLHF	TGCGCCAGCAGCCAAGTACTGAGCTCCTATAATTCACCCCTCCACTTT
TRBV13	TRBJ1-2	NA	14	NA	CASSPSGVPYGYTF	TGTGCCAGCAGCCCGAGCGGGGTTCCCTATGGCTACACCTTC
TRBV4-2	TRBJ1-2	TRBD1	16	NA	CASSHVQGSSDYGYTF	TGTGCCAGCAGCCACGTACAGGGGTCGTCGGACTATGGCTACACCTTC
TRBV5-1	TRBJ1-2	NA	14	NA	CASSPRRGGYGYTF	TGCGCCAGCAGCCCACGTAGGGGTGGGTATGGCTACACCTTC
TRBV2	TRBJ2-5	NA	16	NA	CASSEAFPNREETQYF	TGTGCCAGCAGTGAAGCCTTCCCAAACAGGGAAGAGACCCAGTACTTC
TRBV6-1	TRBJ2-3	TRBD2	16	once	CASSEVVGGEFNTQYF	TGTGCCAGCAGTGAAGTGGTGGGGGGGGAATTTAATACGCAGTATTTT
TRBV7-2	TRBJ2-7	NA	11	NA	CASSLVVEQYF	TGTGCCAGCAGCTTAGTGGTGGAGCAGTACTTC
TRBV5-6	TRBJ1-2	TRBD1	15	NA	CASSGTARANYGYTF	TGTGCCAGCAGCGGGACAGCCCGAGCCAACTATGGCTACACCTTC
TRBV19	TRBJ2-7	NA	13	once	CASSPARDYEQYF	TGTGCCAGTAGTCCTGCCCGCGATTACGAGCAGTACTTC
TRBV7-6	TRBJ1-1	NA	12	NA	CASSMGNTEAFF	TGTGCCAGCAGCATGGGGAACACTGAAGCTTTCTTT
TRBV29-1	TRBJ2-5	TRBD2	12	NA	CSVGGGEETQYF	TGCAGCGTTGGCGGGGGGGAAGAGACCCAGTACTTC